This TCR beta chain was sequenced in a study of T cell changes during pregnancy in multiple sclerosis. V dropped 4 bases and J dropped 0 bases, with 19 bases sitting between them. Germline CDR1 is MDHEN and CDR2 is SYDVKM. This CDR3 is built from 18 residues. The protocol was immunoSEQ multiplex PCR, while the TCRdb copy is restricted to in-frame clones and leaves out a portion. The sample yields approximately 90,000 clones, around 94% seen once. The clonotype was recovered from a female donor with multiple sclerosis, enrolled in a pregnancy study. V usage is TRBV28 and J usage is TRBJ2-4; tentatively, D is TRBD1 (6 bases). This material consisted of peripheral blood, taken in the third trimester of pregnancy. The DNA of the CDR3 is TGTGCCAGCAGTTCCGGGCAGGGGCTTTTGGTAGCCAAAAACATTCAGTACTTC. This codes for CASSSGQGLLVAKNIQYF. Full variable domain (rest looked up from reference TRBV28 and TRBJ2-4): DVKVTQSSRYLVKRTGEKVFLECVQDMDHENMFWYRQDPGLGLRLIYFSYDVKMKEKGDIPEGYSVSREKKERFSLILESASTNQTSMYLCASSSGQGLLVAKNIQYFGAGTRLSVL.